This entry lists 18 T cell receptor beta chains sequenced from one sample in a study of blood T cell repertoires in COVID-19 (dated by TCRdb to the early 2020s). Libraries were constructed by the immunoSEQ multiplex PCR assay. TCRdb mirrors the immuneACCESS table, restricted to in-frame sequences. Some clones are absent from its copies; in checked studies, under half trace to an unresolved V gene, and the reason for the others is unknown. A total of around 50,000 clones appear in this sample, more than 75% of them only once. The ten largest make up around 24% of the sample. The source material was peripheral blood. These receptors originate from a woman over 75 with acute or convalescent COVID-19.

The rearrangement links TRBV20-1 to TRBJ2-1, with 8 bases matching TRBD2. CDR1 and CDR2 from the germline V gene are DFQATT and SNEGSKA (reference sequence). V shed 3 bases, J shed 6 bases, and the junction held 7 bases outside the gene matches. This CDR3 comprises 14 residues. The CDR3 DNA is TGCAGTGCTAGTTTGCGGGGGGCCCTCAATGAGCAGTTCTTC. Translation gives CSASLRGALNEQFF.

This rearrangement joins TRBV15 to TRBJ1-4, with D possibly being TRBD1 (5 bases). In germline, CDR1 is LNHNV, CDR2 YYDKDF (reference sequence). This CDR3 contains 14 residues. With 7 bases removed from V and 1 base from J, the gap between germline ends came to 10 bases. CDR3 residues: CATKEGLTNEKLFF. The CDR3 DNA is TGTGCCACCAAGGAGGGACTAACTAATGAAAAACTGTTTTTT.

This clone has only one observation. The V and J genes are TRBV19 and TRBJ1-2, with TRBD1 matching 7 bases. V dropped 7 bases and J dropped 4; count of bases not matched to a gene: 9. The CDR3 runs 14 residues. CDR1 and CDR2 from the germline V gene are LNHDA and SQIVND (reference sequence). The CDR3 bases are TGTGCCAGTACCAAACCAGGGGGAGTCTATGGCTACACCTTC. Protein: CASTKPGGVYGYTF.

The J gene is TRBJ1-2, the V gene TRBV5-4; the match to TRBD1 covers 7 bases. CDR1 and CDR2 from the germline V gene are SGHNT and YYREEE (reference sequence). V dropped 2 bases and J dropped 4; count of bases not matched to a gene: 5. This CDR3 region has 14 residues. The DNA of the CDR3 is TGTGCCAGCAGCTTCCAGGGACAGATCTATGGCTACACCTTC. Its translation: CASSFQGQIYGYTF.

The rearrangement joins TRBV5-1 to TRBJ2-7; D might be TRBD1 (7 bases). The germline V gene has CDR1 SGHRS and CDR2 YFSETQ. Trimming took 4 bases from V and 5 from J, leaving 13 bases between them. The CDR3 has 13 amino acids. The CDR3 here is CASSHGRGDEQYF. CDR3 sequence (DNA): TGCGCCAGCAGCCACGGCAGGGGGGACGAGCAGTACTTC.

This chain uses TRBV3-1 (or the pseudogene TRBV3-2) with TRBJ1-3; tentatively, D is TRBD1 (6 bases). Per the germline V gene, CDR1 is LGHDT and CDR2 is YNNKEL (reference sequence). The germline V and J ends were trimmed by 0 bases and 0 bases, with 21 bases remaining between them. This CDR3 contains 20 residues. CDR3 in DNA: TGTGCCAGCAGCCAAGATCCGTGGCTATCAGGGGCTACCTCTGGAAACACCATATATTTT. It specifies CASSQDPWLSGATSGNTIYF.

The rearrangement links TRBV24-1 to TRBJ2-1, with 14 positions matching TRBD2. The CDR3 extends over 16 amino acids. Per the germline V gene, CDR1 is KGHDR and CDR2 is SFDVKD. J lost 7 bases, V lost 4 bases, and 5 bases had no gene match. For the CDR3, the DNA is TGTGCCACCAGTGACCCGGGACTAGCGGGGGATAATGAGCAGTTCTTC. Translation: CATSDPGLAGDNEQFF.

V usage is TRBV5-1 and J usage is TRBJ2-1; 11 bases map to TRBD2. Trimming at V came to 4 bases and at J to 10 bases, leaving 10 bases not matched to a gene. This CDR3 is 15 amino acids long. The germline V gene has CDR1 SGHRS and CDR2 YFSETQ. CDR3 in DNA: TGCGCCAGCAGCCCCGGGACTAGCGGAGATGCGGAGCAGTTCTTC. Translation: CASSPGTSGDAEQFF.

This clone was picked up one time. V usage is TRBV15 and J usage is TRBJ2-7; TRBD1 agrees at 9 bases. With 0 bases clipped from V and 8 bases from J, the junction kept 5 bases outside the gene matches. This CDR3 contains 14 residues. Germline V gene sequence: CDR1 LNHNV, CDR2 YYDKDF (reference sequence). CDR3 in amino acids: CATSRDGTGIKQYF. The DNA for the CDR3 is TGTGCCACCAGCAGAGATGGGACAGGGATCAAGCAGTACTTC. Full variable domain (missing parts from reference TRBV15 and TRBJ2-7): DAMVIQNPRYQVTQFGKPVTLSCSQTLNHNVMYWYQQKSSQAPKLLFHYYDKDFNNEADTPDNFQSRRPNTSFCFLDIRSPGLGDTAMYLCATSRDGTGIKQYFGPGTRLTVT.

J is TRBJ1-2 and V is TRBV28; no firm D call. The CDR3 totals 11 residues. CDR1 and CDR2 from the germline V gene are MDHEN and SYDVKM. The V end lost 6 bases, the J end lost 1 base, and 3 bases lay between the germline ends. This CDR3 is CASRLNYGYTF. The CDR3 region has the DNA TGTGCCAGCAGACTTAACTATGGCTACACCTTC.

The chain recombines TRBV18 with TRBJ1-1, with D maybe TRBD1 (6 bases). This CDR3 is built from 15 residues. Trimming took off 3 bases at V and 4 bases at J, with 15 bases between the two ends. Germline lookup yields CDR1 KGHSH and CDR2 LQKENI. Written as DNA, the CDR3 is TGTGCCAGCTCACCGGGGGGGCTTACGAGCACTGAAGCTTTCTTT. Residues: CASSPGGLTSTEAFF.

This clone came up a few times. The chain joins TRBV14 to TRBJ1-4, with D possibly matching TRBD1 (6 bases). The germline V gene encodes CDR1 SGHDN and CDR2 FVKESK. V lost 4 bases, J lost 10 bases, and 16 bases lay in between. The CDR3 contains 14 residues. Here the CDR3 reads CASSPLGGAGKLFF. Written as DNA, the CDR3 is TGTGCCAGCAGCCCCCTGGGGGGGGCAGGAAAACTGTTTTTT.

The chain joins TRBV27 to TRBJ1-6, with D uncertain. CDR1 MNHEY and CDR2 SMNVEV come from the germline V gene (reference sequence). V was shortened by 3 bases and J by 7 bases, with 4 bases between the two germline ends. The CDR3 covers 12 residues. The CDR3 spells CASSFANSPLHF. The CDR3 coding sequence is TGTGCCAGCAGTTTCGCGAATTCACCCCTCCACTTT.

The chain has TRBV7-3 and TRBJ2-1, with 7 bases identical to TRBD2. This CDR3 comprises 15 residues. With 0 bases clipped from V and 8 bases from J, the junction kept 7 bases outside the gene matches. Germline loops: CDR1 SGHTA, CDR2 FQGTGA. In DNA, the CDR3 is TGTGCCAGCAGCTTAACTGCGACTAGCTTCGATGAGCAGTTCTTC. It specifies CASSLTATSFDEQFF.

This clone was counted once. CDR3 amino acids: CASSISASGGAWGTDTQYF. In DNA, the CDR3 is TGTGCCAGTAGTATCTCAGCTAGCGGGGGGGCCTGGGGCACAGATACGCAGTATTTT. The J gene is TRBJ2-3, the V gene TRBV19; 12 nucleotides align to TRBD2. This CDR3 has 19 residues. With V trimmed by 3 bases and J by 1 base, 11 bases remained unmatched. CDR1 and CDR2 from the germline V gene are LNHDA and SQIVND (reference sequence).

The chain carries TRBV5-1 and TRBJ2-2, with D perhaps matching TRBD2 (7 bases). Germline CDR1 and CDR2: SGHRS and YFSETQ. The CDR3 runs 15 residues. V lost 4 bases and J lost 4, with 14 bases in between. This chain's CDR3 is CASSPGLGGTGELFF. Written as DNA, the CDR3 is TGCGCCAGCAGCCCCGGACTAGGGGGCACCGGGGAGCTGTTTTTT.

J is TRBJ1-6 and V is TRBV11-1; 7 bases agree with TRBD1. CDR1 and CDR2 from the germline V gene are SGHAT and FQDESV (reference sequence). This CDR3 comprises 14 residues. J was trimmed by 8 bases and V by 5 bases; bases with no gene match: 6. The CDR3 DNA reads as TGTGCCAGCAGCCCCCCCGGGACAGATTCACCCCTCCACTTT. Protein: CASSPPGTDSPLHF.

This clone was recorded a few times. CDR3 sequence (DNA): TGTGCCAGCAGTCTGGCGGGGGGAAGGGCCTCGAACTATGGCTACACCTTC. It codes for CASSLAGGRASNYGYTF. The rearrangement uses TRBV28 and TRBJ1-2, with a tentative D call TRBD1 (5 bases). Trimming removed 5 bases at V and 2 bases at J, with 21 bases between. Germline V gene data show CDR1 as MDHEN and CDR2 as SYDVKM. This CDR3 spans 17 amino acids.